The rows below give T cell receptor beta chains drawn from one sample of a study of blood T cells in healthy people across ages. Each CDR3 protein gets one entry after TCRdb re-called the 5' RACE reads with MiXCR. This table holds approximately 1.5 million distinct CDR3 sequences, about 45% found once. The sample consisted of blood. The receptors here all came from a woman aged 18-35 years in good health. Each CDR3 is given with its conserved first and last residue. A D gene is named only where the DNA matches it firmly. Rows give clone size only sometimes, using once, few, many, or a class for an expanded clone.

>TRBJ1-6|NA|NA|TRBV6-1
CASSVRTYNSPLHF
TGTGCCAGCAGTGTGAGAACCTATAATTCACCCCTCCACTTT
>TRBJ2-7|NA|TRBD1|TRBV6-2/TRBV6-3
CASRQDRGNYEQYF
TGTGCCAGCAGACAGGACAGGGGTAACTACGAGCAGTACTTC
>TRBJ2-3|few|NA|TRBV29-1
CSVAGQDYTDTQYF
TGCAGCGTTGCAGGACAGGACTACACAGATACGCAGTATTTT
>TRBJ2-3|few|TRBD2|TRBV7-2
CASSLGGTSGNTQYF
TGTGCCAGCAGCTTAGGAGGGACTAGCGGAAATACGCAGTATTTT
>TRBJ1-4|NA|NA|TRBV28
CASSDSCLEPEKLFF
TGTGCCAGCAGCGATTCGTGCCTCGAGCCAGAAAAACTGTTTTTT
>TRBJ1-3|NA|TRBD1|TRBV10-3
CAISDSTGSGNTIYF
TGTGCCATCAGTGATTCGACAGGGTCTGGAAACACCATATATTTT
>TRBJ1-2|few|NA|TRBV6-2/TRBV6-3
CASRYFGQGFGYTF
TGTGCCAGCAGATACTTCGGGCAGGGGTTTGGCTACACCTTC
>TRBJ2-5|few|NA|TRBV7-9
CASSGINQETQYF
TGTGCCAGCTCCGGGATAAACCAAGAGACCCAGTACTTC
>TRBJ2-3|NA|TRBD2|TRBV7-8
CASTPSGQARSTDTQYF
TGTGCCAGCACCCCTAGCGGGCAGGCCCGTAGCACAGATACGCAGTATTTT
>TRBJ2-3|NA|NA|TRBV12-3/TRBV12-4
CASMGGEVSTDTQYF
TGTGCCAGCATGGGCGGGGAGGTTAGCACAGATACGCAGTATTTT
>TRBJ1-2|many|TRBD1|TRBV7-2
CASSPRTGGNYGYTF
TGTGCCAGCAGCCCTCGGACAGGGGGGAACTATGGCTACACCTTC
>TRBJ1-3|NA|TRBD1|TRBV7-2
CASSLGQGAYTIYF
TGTGCCAGCAGCTTAGGACAGGGGGCTTACACCATATATTTT
>TRBJ1-4|few|NA|TRBV18
CASSPPGGVNEKLFF
TGTGCCAGCTCACCACCAGGCGGGGTAAATGAAAAACTGTTTTTT
>TRBJ2-7|NA|TRBD2|TRBV9
CASSVTPIAGVGYEQYF
TGTGCCAGCAGCGTCACCCCCATAGCGGGAGTGGGGTACGAGCAGTACTTC
>TRBJ2-1|NA|NA|TRBV12-3/TRBV12-4
CASSLGTELSYNEQFF
TGTGCCAGCAGTTTAGGGACGGAACTCTCCTACAATGAGCAGTTCTTC
>TRBJ1-1|few|TRBD1|TRBV5-1
CASSASPGQGNTEAFF
TGCGCCAGCAGCGCATCGCCGGGACAGGGGAACACTGAAGCTTTCTTT
>TRBJ2-1|NA|NA|TRBV15
CATSRDLGSEQFF
TGTGCCACCAGCAGAGATCTTGGCTCCGAGCAGTTCTTC
>TRBJ1-2|NA|NA|TRBV4-3
CASSQDQVPNYGYTF
TGCGCCAGCAGCCAAGATCAGGTCCCTAACTATGGCTACACCTTC
>TRBJ2-5|NA|NA|TRBV4-3
CASSPEVSQETQYF
TGCGCCAGCAGCCCTGAAGTCAGTCAAGAGACCCAGTACTTC
>TRBJ1-5|NA|NA|TRBV12-3/TRBV12-4
CASSIQSGQPQHF
TGTGCCAGCAGTATCCAGTCGGGGCAGCCCCAGCATTTT
>TRBJ2-1|NA|TRBD2|TRBV4-1
CASSQEGGRGTSAYNEQFF
TGCGCCAGCAGCCAAGAAGGGGGGAGAGGGACTAGCGCCTACAATGAGCAGTTCTTC
>TRBJ2-3|NA|NA|TRBV20-1
CSASLETDTQYF
TGCAGTGCCTCCCTGGAGACAGATACGCAGTATTTT
>TRBJ2-1|few|TRBD2|TRBV2
CAISWVAGESSYNEQFF
TGTGCCATCTCCTGGGTAGCGGGGGAGAGCTCCTACAATGAGCAGTTCTTC
>TRBJ2-5|NA|NA|TRBV9
CASSPGTRYNEQYF
TGTGCCAGCAGCCCAGGGACACGCTACAATGAGCAGTACTTC